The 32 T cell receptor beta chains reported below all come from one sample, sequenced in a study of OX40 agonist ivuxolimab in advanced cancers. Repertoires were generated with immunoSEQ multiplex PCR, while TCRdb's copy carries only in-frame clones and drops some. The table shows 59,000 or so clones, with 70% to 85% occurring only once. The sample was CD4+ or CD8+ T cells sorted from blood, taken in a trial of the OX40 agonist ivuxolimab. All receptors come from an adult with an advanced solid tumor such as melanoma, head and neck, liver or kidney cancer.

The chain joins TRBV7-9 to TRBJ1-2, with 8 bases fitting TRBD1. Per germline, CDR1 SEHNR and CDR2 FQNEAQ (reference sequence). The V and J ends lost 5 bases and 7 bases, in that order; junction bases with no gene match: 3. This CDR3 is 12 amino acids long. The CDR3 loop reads CASSPDRGGYTF. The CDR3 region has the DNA TGTGCCAGCAGCCCCGACAGGGGTGGCTACACCTTC. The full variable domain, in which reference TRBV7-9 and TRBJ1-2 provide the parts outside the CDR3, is DTGVSQNPRHKITKRGQNVTFRCDPISEHNRLYWYRQTLGQGPEFLTYFQNEAQLEKSRLLSDRFSAERPKGSFSTLEIQRTEQGDSAMYLCASSPDRGGYTFGSGTRLTVV.

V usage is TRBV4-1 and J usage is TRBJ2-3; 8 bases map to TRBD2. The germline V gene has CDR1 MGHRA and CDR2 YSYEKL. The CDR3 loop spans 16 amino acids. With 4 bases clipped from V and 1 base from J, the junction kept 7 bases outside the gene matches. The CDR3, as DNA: TGCGCCAGCAGCCGTGTCGGGGGGGCCGGCACAGATACGCAGTATTTT. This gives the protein CASSRVGGAGTDTQYF.

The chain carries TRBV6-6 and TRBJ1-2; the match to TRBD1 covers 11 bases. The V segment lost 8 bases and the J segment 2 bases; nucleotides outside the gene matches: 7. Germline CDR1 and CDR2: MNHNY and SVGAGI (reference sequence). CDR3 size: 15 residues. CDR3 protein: CASRGQGVSNYGYTF. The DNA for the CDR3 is TGTGCCAGCCGGGGACAGGGGGTCTCGAACTATGGCTACACCTTC.

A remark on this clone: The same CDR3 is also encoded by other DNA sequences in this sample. Here the CDR3 reads CASSLGGYSNQPQHF. The CDR3 nucleotides read TGTGCCAGCAGCTTAGGGGGATATAGCAATCAGCCCCAGCATTTT. The chain combines TRBV7-2 with TRBJ1-5; no firm D call. The ends were cut back, 1 base at V and 0 bases at J, with 7 bases in the middle. The CDR3 spans 15 residues. The germline gives CDR1 SGHTA, CDR2 FQGNSA.

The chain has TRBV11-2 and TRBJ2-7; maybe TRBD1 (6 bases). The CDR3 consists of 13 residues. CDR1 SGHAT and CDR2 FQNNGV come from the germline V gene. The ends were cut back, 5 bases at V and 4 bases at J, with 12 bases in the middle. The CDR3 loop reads CASSPPTGYEQYF. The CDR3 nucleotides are TGTGCCAGCAGCCCCCCGACAGGATACGAGCAGTACTTC.

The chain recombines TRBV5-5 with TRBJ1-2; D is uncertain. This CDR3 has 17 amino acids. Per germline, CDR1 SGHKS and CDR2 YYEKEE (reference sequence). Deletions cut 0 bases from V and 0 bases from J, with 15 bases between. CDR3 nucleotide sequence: TGTGCCAGCAGCTTGGCCATCCCCAGGCGACCTAACTATGGCTACACCTTC. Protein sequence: CASSLAIPRRPNYGYTF.

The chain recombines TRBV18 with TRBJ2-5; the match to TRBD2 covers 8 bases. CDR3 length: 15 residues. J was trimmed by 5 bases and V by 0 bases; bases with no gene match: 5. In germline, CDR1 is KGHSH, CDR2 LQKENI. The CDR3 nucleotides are TGTGCCAGCTCACCACCGAGCGGGAGCCTGGAGACCCAGTACTTC. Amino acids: CASSPPSGSLETQYF. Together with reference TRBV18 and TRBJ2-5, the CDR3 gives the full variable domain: NAGVMQNPRHLVRRRGQEARLRCSPMKGHSHVYWYRQLPEEGLKFMVYLQKENIIDESGMPKERFSAEFPKEGPSILRIQQVVRGDSAAYFCASSPPSGSLETQYFGPGTRLLVL.

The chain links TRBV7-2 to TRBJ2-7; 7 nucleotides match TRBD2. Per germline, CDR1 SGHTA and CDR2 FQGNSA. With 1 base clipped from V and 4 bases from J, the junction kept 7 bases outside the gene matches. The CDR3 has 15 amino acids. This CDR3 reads CASSLGASGGYEQYF. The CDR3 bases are TGTGCCAGCAGCTTAGGTGCTAGCGGAGGTTACGAGCAGTACTTC.

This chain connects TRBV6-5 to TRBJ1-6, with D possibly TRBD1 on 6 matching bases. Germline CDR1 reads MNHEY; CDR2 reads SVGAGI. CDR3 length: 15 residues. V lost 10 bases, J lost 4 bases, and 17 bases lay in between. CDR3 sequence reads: CATRQEAGYNSPLHF. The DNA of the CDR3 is TGTGCCACCAGACAGGAGGCTGGATATAATTCACCCCTCCACTTT.

CDR3 in amino acids: CASDNRYEQYF. The CDR3 DNA follows: TGTGCCAGCGACAACCGATACGAGCAGTACTTC. This chain links TRBV2 with TRBJ2-7; D remains unclear. Germline CDR1 and CDR2: SNHLY and FYNNEI. The CDR3 extends over 11 amino acids. V dropped 8 bases and J dropped 4 bases, with 9 bases sitting between them. Combining the CDR3 with reference TRBV2 and TRBJ2-7 gives the whole variable domain EPEVTQTPSHQVTQMGQEVILRCVPISNHLYFYWYRQILGQKVEFLVSFYNNEISEKSEIFDDQFSVERPDGSNFTLKIRSTKLEDSAMYFCASDNRYEQYFGPGTRLTVT.

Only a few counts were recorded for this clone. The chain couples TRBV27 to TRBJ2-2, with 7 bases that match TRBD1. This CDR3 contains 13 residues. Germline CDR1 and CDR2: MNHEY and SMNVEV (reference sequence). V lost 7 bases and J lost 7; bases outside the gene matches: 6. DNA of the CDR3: TGTGCCAGCAATCGACAGGGTGGCGGGGAGCTGTTTTTT. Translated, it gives CASNRQGGGELFF.

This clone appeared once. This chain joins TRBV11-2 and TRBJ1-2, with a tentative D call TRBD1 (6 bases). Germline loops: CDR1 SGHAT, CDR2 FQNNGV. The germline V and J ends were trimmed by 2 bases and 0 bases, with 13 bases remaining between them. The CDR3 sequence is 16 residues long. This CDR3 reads CASSLTGQSSNYGYTF. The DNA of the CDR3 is TGTGCCAGCAGCTTAACCGGACAGAGCTCTAACTATGGCTACACCTTC.

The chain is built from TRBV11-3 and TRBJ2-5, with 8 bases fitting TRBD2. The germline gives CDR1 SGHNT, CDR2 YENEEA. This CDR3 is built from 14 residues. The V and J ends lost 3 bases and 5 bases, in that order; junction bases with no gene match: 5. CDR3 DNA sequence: TGTGCCAGCAGCTTCGGGGGGGCCGGGGAGACCCAGTACTTC. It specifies CASSFGGAGETQYF.

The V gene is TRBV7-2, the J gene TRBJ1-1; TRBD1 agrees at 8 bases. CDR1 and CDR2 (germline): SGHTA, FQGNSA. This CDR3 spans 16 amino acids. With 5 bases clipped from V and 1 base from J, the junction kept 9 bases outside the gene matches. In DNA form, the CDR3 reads TGTGCCAGCAGCCCTACGACAGGGGCTCCGAACACTGAAGCTTTCTTT. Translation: CASSPTTGAPNTEAFF.

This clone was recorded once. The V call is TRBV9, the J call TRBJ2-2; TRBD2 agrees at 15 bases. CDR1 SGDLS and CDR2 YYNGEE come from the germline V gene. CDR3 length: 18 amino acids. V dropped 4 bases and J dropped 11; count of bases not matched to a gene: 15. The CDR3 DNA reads TGTGCCAGCAGCCCCACCGTTGGGACTAGCGGGGGGCCTCTTGAGCTGTTTTTT. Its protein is CASSPTVGTSGGPLELFF.

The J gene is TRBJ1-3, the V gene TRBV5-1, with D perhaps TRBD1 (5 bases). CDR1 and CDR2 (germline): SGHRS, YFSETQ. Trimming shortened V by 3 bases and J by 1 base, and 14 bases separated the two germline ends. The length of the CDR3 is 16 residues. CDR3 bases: TGCGCCAGCAGCTCTTACCCGGGGACTTCTGGAAACACCATATATTTT. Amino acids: CASSSYPGTSGNTIYF. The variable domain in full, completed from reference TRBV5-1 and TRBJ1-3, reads KAGVTQTPRYLIKTRGQQVTLSCSPISGHRSVSWYQQTPGQGLQFLFEYFSETQRNKGNFPGRFSGRQFSNSRSEMNVSTLELGDSALYLCASSSYPGTSGNTIYFGEGSWLTVV.

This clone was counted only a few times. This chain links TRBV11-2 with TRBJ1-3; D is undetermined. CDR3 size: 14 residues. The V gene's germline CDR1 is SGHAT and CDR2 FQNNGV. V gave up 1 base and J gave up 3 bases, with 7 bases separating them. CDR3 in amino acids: CASSLAEGGNTIYF. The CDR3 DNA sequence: TGTGCCAGCAGCTTAGCAGAGGGTGGAAACACCATATATTTT.

CDR3 sequence reads: CASSTPGTGNQPQHF. Here the CDR3 DNA reads TGTGCCAGTAGTACGCCCGGGACAGGAAATCAGCCCCAGCATTTT. The V call is TRBV19, the J call TRBJ1-5, with 8 nucleotides matching TRBD1. Germline V gene data show CDR1 as LNHDA and CDR2 as SQIVND (reference sequence). Trimming took 4 bases from V and 4 from J; bases not matched to a gene: 6. The CDR3 spans 15 residues.

The CDR3, as DNA: TGTGCCAGCACCGGGACAGCCTACGAGCAGTACTTC. Residues: CASTGTAYEQYF. The V call is TRBV7-9, the J call TRBJ2-7, with 7 bases identical to TRBD1. CDR3 length equals 12 residues. V was pared by 7 bases and J by 2 bases, with 2 bases of the junction left unmatched. CDR1 and CDR2 from the germline V gene are SEHNR and FQNEAQ (reference sequence).

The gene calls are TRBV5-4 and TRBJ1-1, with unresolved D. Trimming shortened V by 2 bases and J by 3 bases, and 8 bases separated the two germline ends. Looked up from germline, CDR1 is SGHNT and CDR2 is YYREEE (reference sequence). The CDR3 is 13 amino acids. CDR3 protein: CASSLSLDTEAFF. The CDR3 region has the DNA TGTGCCAGCAGCTTAAGTTTGGACACTGAAGCTTTCTTT. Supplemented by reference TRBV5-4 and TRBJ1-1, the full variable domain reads ETGVTQSPTHLIKTRGQQVTLRCSSQSGHNTVSWYQQALGQGPQFIFQYYREEENGRGNFPPRFSGLQFPNYSSELNVNALELDDSALYLCASSLSLDTEAFFGQGTRLTVV.

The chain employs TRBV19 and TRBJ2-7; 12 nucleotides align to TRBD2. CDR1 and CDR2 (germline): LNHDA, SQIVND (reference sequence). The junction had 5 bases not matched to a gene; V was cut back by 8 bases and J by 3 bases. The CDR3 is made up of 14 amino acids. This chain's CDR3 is CASRTSGEGYEQYF. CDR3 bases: TGTGCCAGTCGGACTAGCGGGGAGGGCTACGAGCAGTACTTC.

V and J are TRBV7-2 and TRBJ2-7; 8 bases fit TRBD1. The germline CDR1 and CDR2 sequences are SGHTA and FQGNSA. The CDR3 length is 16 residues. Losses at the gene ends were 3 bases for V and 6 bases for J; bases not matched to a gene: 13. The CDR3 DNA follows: TGTGCCAGCAGCTTGGGCTCGGTAGGACAGGGCCTCGAGCAGTACTTC. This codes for CASSLGSVGQGLEQYF.

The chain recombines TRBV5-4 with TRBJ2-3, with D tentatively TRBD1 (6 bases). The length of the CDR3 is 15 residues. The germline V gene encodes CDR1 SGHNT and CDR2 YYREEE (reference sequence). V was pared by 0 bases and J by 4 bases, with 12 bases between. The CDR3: CASSLVAGVADTQYF. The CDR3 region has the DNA TGTGCCAGCAGCTTGGTCGCAGGGGTAGCAGATACGCAGTATTTT.

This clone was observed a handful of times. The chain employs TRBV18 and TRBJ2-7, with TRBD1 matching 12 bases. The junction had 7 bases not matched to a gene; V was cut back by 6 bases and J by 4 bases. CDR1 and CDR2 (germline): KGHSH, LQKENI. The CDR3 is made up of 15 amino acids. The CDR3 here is CASSLQGQGAYEQYF. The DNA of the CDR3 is TGTGCCAGCTCGCTTCAGGGACAGGGGGCTTACGAGCAGTACTTC.

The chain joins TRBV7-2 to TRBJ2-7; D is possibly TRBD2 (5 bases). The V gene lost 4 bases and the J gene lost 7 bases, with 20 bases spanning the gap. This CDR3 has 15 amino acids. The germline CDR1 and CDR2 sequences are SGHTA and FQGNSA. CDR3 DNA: TGTGCCAGCAGCTCCCTTAGTAGGTCGACTACGGAGCAGTACTTC. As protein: CASSSLSRSTTEQYF. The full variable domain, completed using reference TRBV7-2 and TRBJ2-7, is GAGVSQSPSNKVTEKGKDVELRCDPISGHTALYWYRQSLGQGLEFLIYFQGNSAPDKSGLPSDRFSAERTGGSVSTLTIQRTQQEDSAVYLCASSSLSRSTTEQYFGPGTRLTVT.

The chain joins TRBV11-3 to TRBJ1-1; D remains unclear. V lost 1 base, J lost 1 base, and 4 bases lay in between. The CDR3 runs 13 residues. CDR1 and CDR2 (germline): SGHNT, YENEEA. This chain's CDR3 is CASSLARNTEAFF. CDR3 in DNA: TGTGCCAGCAGCTTAGCCAGGAACACTGAAGCTTTCTTT.

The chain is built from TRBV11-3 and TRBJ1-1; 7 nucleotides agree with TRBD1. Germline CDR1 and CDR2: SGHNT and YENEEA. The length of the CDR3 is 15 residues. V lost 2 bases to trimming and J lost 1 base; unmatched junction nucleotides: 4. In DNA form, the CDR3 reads TGTGCCAGCAGCTTATTGACAGGGACGAACACTGAAGCTTTCTTT. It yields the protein CASSLLTGTNTEAFF.

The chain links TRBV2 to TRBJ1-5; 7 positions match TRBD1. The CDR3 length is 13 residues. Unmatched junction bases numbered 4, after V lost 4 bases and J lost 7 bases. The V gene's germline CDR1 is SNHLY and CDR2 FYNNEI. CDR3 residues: CASSGQGWQPQHF. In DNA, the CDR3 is TGTGCCAGCAGTGGACAGGGTTGGCAGCCCCAGCATTTT.

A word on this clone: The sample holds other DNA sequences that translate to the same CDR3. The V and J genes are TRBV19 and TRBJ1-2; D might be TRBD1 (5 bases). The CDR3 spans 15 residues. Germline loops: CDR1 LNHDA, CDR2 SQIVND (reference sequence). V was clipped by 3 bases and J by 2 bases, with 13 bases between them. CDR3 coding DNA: TGTGCCAGTAGTATCCTGGGACGGTCGAACTATGGCTACACCTTC. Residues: CASSILGRSNYGYTF. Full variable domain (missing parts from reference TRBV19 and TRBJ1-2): DGGITQSPKYLFRKEGQNVTLSCEQNLNHDAMYWYRQDPGQGLRLIYYSQIVNDFQKGDIAEGYSVSREKKESFPLTVTSAQKNPTAFYLCASSILGRSNYGYTFGSGTRLTVV.

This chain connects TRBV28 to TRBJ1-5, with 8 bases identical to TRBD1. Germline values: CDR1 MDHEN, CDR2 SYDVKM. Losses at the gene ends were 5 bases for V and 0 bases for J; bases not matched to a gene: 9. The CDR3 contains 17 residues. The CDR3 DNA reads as TGTGCCAGCAGTCTCGGCGTGACAGGGGATAGCAATCAGCCCCAGCATTTT. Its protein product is CASSLGVTGDSNQPQHF. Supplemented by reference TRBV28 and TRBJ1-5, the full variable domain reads DVKVTQSSRYLVKRTGEKVFLECVQDMDHENMFWYRQDPGLGLRLIYFSYDVKMKEKGDIPEGYSVSREKKERFSLILESASTNQTSMYLCASSLGVTGDSNQPQHFGDGTRLSIL.

CDR3 loop: CASSLGPPGGLYEQYF. The CDR3 DNA is TGTGCCAGCAGCTTAGGCCCGCCGGGAGGGCTCTACGAGCAGTACTTC. This rearrangement joins TRBV11-2 to TRBJ2-7; 8 positions agree with TRBD2. V trimming: 1 base; J trimming: 3 bases; junction bases outside the gene matches: 8. Per germline, CDR1 SGHAT and CDR2 FQNNGV. This CDR3 is built from 16 residues.

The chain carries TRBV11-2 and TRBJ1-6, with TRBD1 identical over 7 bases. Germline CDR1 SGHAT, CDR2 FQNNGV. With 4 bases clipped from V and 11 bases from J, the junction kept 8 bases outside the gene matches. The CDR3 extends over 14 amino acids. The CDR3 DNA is TGTGCCAGCAGCTCCGTACAGGGGCGGACACCCCTCCACTTT. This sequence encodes CASSSVQGRTPLHF.